This T cell receptor (beta chain) was obtained from a study of shared clonotypes between healthy human individuals. This CDR3 comprises 14 residues. After removal of 6 bases from V and 1 base from J, the junction contained 3 bases not matched to a gene. Germline values: CDR1 LNHDA, CDR2 SQIVND (reference sequence). The repertoire was sequenced with immunoSEQ multiplex PCR; TCRdb's copy has only in-frame clones and lacks some. This table has approximately 2.5 million clones, approximately 90% appearing once. This rearrangement joins TRBV19 to TRBJ2-7; 10 nucleotides agree with TRBD1. The TCR comes from a man between 18 and 35 years old in good health. The source material was naive CD4+ T cells sorted from blood. Subset in this sample: CD45RA+ positively selected. This chain's CDR3 is CASRSDRGSYEQYF. CDR3 nucleotide sequence: TGTGCCAGTAGGTCGGACAGGGGGTCCTACGAGCAGTACTTC.